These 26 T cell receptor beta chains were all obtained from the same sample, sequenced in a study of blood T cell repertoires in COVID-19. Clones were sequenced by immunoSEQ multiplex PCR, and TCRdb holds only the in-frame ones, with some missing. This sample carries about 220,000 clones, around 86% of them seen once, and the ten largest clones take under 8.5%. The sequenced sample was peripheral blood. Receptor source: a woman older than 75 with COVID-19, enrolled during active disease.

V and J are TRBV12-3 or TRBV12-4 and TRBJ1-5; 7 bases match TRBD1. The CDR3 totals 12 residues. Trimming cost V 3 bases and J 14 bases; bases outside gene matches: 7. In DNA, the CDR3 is TGTGCCAGCAGTTTGGCGACAGGGCGAAAGCATTTT. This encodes CASSLATGRKHF.

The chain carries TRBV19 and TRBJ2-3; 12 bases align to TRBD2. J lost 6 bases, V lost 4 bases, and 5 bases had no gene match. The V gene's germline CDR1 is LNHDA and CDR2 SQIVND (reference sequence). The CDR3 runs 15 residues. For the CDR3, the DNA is TGTGCCAGTAGTAGCCTAGCGGGAGGGCCGGATACGCAGTATTTT. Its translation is CASSSLAGGPDTQYF. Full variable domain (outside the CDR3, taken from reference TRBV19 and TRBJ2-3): DGGITQSPKYLFRKEGQNVTLSCEQNLNHDAMYWYRQDPGQGLRLIYYSQIVNDFQKGDIAEGYSVSREKKESFPLTVTSAQKNPTAFYLCASSSLAGGPDTQYFGPGTRLTVL.

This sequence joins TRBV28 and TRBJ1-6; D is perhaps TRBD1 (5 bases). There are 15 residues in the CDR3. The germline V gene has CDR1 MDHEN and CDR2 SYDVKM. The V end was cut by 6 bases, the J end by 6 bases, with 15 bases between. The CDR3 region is CASRILGTGNSPLHF. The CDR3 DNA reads TGTGCCAGCAGGATACTAGGGACTGGTAATTCACCCCTCCACTTT.

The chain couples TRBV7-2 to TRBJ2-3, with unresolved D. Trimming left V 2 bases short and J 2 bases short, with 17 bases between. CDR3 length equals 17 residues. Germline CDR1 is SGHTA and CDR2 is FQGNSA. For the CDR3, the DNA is TGTGCCAGCAGCTTAACCTATGGCCCTAGATCCACAGATACGCAGTATTTT. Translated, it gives CASSLTYGPRSTDTQYF.

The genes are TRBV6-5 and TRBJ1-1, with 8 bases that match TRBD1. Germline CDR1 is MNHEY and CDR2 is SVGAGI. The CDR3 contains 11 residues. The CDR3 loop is CGTGLNTEAFF. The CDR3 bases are TGTGGGACAGGGCTGAACACTGAAGCTTTCTTT.

The CDR3 nucleotides are TGTGCCACCAGCAGAGGAACCGGGGGAGTCGGCAATCAGCCCCAGCATTTT. Protein: CATSRGTGGVGNQPQHF. This chain links TRBV15 with TRBJ1-5; D might be TRBD1 (5 bases). The CDR3 is 17 residues long. Looked up from germline, CDR1 is LNHNV and CDR2 is YYDKDF (reference sequence). V lost 1 base, J lost 2 bases, and 15 bases lay in between.

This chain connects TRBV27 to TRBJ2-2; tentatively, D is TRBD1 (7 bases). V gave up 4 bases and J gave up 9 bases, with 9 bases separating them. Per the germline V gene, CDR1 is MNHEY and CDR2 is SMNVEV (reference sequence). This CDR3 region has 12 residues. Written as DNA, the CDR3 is TGTGCCAGCAGTTCAGGGGGGCGGGAGCTGTTTTTT. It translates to CASSSGGRELFF.

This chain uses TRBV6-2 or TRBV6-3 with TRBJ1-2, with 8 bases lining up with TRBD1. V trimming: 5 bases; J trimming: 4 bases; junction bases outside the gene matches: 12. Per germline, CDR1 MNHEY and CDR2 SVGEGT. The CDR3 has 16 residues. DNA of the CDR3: TGTGCCAGCAGTCCCCGCCCAGGGGGCGACGGCTATGGCTACACCTTC. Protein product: CASSPRPGGDGYGYTF.

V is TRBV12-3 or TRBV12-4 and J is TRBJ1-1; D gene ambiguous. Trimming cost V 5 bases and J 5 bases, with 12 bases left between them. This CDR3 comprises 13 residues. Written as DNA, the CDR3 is TGTGCCAGCAGTCTCCAGGCGGGAACTGAAGCTTTCTTT. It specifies CASSLQAGTEAFF.

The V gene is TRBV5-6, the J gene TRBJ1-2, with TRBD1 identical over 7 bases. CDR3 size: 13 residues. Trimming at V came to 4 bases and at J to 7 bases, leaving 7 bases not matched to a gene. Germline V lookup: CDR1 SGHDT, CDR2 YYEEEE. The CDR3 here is CASSMTGTTGYTF. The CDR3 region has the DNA TGTGCCAGCAGCATGACAGGGACGACTGGCTACACCTTC.

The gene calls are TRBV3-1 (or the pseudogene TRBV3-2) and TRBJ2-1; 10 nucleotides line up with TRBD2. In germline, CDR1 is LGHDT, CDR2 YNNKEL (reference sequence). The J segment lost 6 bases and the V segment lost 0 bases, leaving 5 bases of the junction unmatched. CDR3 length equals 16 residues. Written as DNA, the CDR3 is TGTGCCAGCAGCCAAGACCCCGGGACTAGCGTCAATGAGCAGTTCTTC. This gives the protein CASSQDPGTSVNEQFF.

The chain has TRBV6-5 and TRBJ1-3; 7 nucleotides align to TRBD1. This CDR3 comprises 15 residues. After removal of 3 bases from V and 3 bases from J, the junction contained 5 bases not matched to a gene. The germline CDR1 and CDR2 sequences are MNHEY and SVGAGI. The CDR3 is CASSYSGQVGNTIYF. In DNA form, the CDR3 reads TGTGCCAGCAGTTATTCCGGACAGGTTGGAAACACCATATATTTT.

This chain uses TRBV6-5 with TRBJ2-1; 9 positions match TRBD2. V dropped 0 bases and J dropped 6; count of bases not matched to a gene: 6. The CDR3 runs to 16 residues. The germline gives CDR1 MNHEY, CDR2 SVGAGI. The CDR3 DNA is TGTGCCAGCAGTTACTCTAGCGGGAGCGCGGCCAATGAGCAGTTCTTC. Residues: CASSYSSGSAANEQFF.

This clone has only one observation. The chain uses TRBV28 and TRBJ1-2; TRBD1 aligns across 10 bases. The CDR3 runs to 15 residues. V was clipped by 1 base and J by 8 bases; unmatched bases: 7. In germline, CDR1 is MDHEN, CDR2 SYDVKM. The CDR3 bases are TGTGCCAGCAGTTTATTTTGGACAGGGGGAGACGGCTACACCTTC. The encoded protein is CASSLFWTGGDGYTF.

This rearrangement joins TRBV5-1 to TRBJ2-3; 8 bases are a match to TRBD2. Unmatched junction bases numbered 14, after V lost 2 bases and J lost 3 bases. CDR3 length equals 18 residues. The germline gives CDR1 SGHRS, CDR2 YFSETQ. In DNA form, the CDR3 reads TGCGCCAGCAGCTTCGTCGTAGGTTTACTAGCGGCGACAGATACGCAGTATTTT. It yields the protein CASSFVVGLLAATDTQYF.

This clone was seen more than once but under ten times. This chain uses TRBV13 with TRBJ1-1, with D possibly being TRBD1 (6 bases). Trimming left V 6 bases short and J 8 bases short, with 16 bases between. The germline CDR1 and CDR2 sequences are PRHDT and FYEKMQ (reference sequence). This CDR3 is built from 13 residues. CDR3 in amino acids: CASRKQGGTEAFF. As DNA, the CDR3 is TGTGCCAGCAGAAAACAGGGTGGGACCGAAGCTTTCTTT.

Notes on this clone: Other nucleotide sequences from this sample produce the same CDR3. The CDR3 DNA reads as TGTGCCAGCAGTCCACACACAGATACGCAGTATTTT. This codes for CASSPHTDTQYF. The chain combines TRBV27 with TRBJ2-3; no clear D gene. The CDR3 contains 12 residues. V was pared by 5 bases and J by 2 bases, with 5 bases between. The germline V gene has CDR1 MNHEY and CDR2 SMNVEV (reference sequence).

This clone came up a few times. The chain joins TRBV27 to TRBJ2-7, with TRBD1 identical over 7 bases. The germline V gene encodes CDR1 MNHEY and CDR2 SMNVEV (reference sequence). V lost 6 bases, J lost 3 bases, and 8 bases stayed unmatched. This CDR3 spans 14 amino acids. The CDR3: CASRFAAGGYEQYF. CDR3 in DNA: TGTGCCAGCAGGTTTGCGGCAGGGGGCTACGAGCAGTACTTC.

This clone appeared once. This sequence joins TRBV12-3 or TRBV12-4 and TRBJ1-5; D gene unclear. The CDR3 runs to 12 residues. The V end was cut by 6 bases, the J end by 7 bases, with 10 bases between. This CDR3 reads CASSGEGQPQHF. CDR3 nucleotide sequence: TGTGCCAGCAGCGGTGAGGGACAGCCCCAGCATTTT.

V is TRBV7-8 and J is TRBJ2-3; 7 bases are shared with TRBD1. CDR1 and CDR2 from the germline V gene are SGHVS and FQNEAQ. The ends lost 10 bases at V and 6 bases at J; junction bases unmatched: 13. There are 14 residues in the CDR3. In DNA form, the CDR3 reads TGTGCCAACGCCCGGGACAGTCTCGAGGATACGCAGTATTTT. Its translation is CANARDSLEDTQYF.

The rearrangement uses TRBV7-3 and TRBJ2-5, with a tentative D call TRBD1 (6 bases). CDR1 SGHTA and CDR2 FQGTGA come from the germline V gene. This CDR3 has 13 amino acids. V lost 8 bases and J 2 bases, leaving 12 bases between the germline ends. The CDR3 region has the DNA TGTGCCAGCGGCCGGGACATTCAAGAGACCCAGTACTTC. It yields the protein CASGRDIQETQYF.

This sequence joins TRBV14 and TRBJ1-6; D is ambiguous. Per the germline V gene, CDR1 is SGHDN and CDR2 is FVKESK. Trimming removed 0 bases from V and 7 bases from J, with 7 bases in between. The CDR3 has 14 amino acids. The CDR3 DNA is TGTGCCAGCAGCCAAGAAATGCGGAATTCACCCCTCCACTTT. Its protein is CASSQEMRNSPLHF.

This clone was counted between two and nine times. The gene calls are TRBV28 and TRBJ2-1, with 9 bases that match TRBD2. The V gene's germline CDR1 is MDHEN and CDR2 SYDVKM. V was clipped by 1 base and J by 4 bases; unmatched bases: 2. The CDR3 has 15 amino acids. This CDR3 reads CASSLSLAGYNEQFF. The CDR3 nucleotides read TGTGCCAGCAGTTTATCTCTAGCGGGGTACAATGAGCAGTTCTTC.

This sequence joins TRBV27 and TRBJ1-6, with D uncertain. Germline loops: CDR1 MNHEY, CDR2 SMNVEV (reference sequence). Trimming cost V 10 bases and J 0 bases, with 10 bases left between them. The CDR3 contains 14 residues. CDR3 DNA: TGTGCCACCAGAGTGAGCTCCTATAATTCACCCCTCCACTTT. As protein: CATRVSSYNSPLHF.

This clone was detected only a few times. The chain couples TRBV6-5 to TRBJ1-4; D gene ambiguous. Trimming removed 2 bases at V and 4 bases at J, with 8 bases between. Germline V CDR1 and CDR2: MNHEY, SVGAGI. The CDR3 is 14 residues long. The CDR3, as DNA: TGTGCCAGCAGTTACGGCGGACTTAATGAAAAACTGTTTTTT. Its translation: CASSYGGLNEKLFF.

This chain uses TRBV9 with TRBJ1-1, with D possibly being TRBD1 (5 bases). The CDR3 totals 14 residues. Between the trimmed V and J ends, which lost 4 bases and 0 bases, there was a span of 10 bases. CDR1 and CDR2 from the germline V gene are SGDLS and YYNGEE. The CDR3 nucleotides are TGTGCCAGCAGCCCCACAGGATTGAACACTGAAGCTTTCTTT. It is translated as CASSPTGLNTEAFF.